Described below is a single TCR beta chain sequence and its context. Its antigen is currently not known. The input lacks base qualities; no much larger clone sits a single base away. Healthy HIV-negative adults with no recently reported acute infections or vaccinations were included as donors. Every donor was a Caucasian adult residing in Nashville, Tennessee, USA. CD4+ T cells were enriched by magnetic negative selection, after which naive cells were positively selected on CD45RA and the negative fraction was taken as the memory subset. Blood was collected by leukapheresis, and PBMCs were isolated by Ficoll-Histopaque density gradient centrifugation and then cryopreserved in liquid nitrogen vapor phase. Analytical flow cytometry was used to check the purity and quantity of each magnetically sorted T cell population. Genomic DNA was isolated from every sorted fraction and measured by UV absorbance on a Nanodrop 2000c.

Using the deep immunoSEQ assay, multiplex PCR amplified TCR CDR3 regions from genomic DNA. Extracted genomic DNA from each cell subset was spread evenly across all wells of several immunoSEQ 96-well plates, with each plate serving as a replicate. Each replicate PCR for sorted subsets received 150 to 250 ng genomic DNA, equal to about 30,000 T cell genomes. Purified libraries were measured with a Qubit 3.0 fluorometer, size-checked on a Bioanalyzer 2100, and measured again with the KAPA Library Quantification kit. Each immunoSEQ 96-well plate was sequenced on its own single-read 150-cycle Illumina NextSeq 550 flow cell. Regarding the original processing steps: Because the immunoSEQ output held only junctional sequences and lacked quality scores, the filtering could not match the filtering applied to full-length reads. Sequences were annotated with PyIR, a Python wrapper for IgBLAST v1.9, and V/J genes and CDR3 were assigned using IMGT germline references. Reads were removed for weak V/J assignments (E-value above 1e-6), missing CDR3, stop codons, out-of-frame junctions, or ambiguous translated residues. V3J clonotypes were defined as sequences sharing the same inferred V gene, J gene, and CDR3 amino acid sequence. The percentage overlap between two repertoires was calculated by dividing the number of shared unique clonotypes by the size of the smaller repertoire. RTK rarefaction, the Chao1 estimator, and Recon v2.1 estimates of unobserved clonotypes were used to assess repertoire richness. Generation probabilities were computed with OLGA for all TCRbeta clonotypes obtained by the gDNA method from a handful of donors. TCRdb obtained this table from immuneACCESS and retained in-frame rearrangements with V and J assigned. These tables miss some clones; where compared with another copy, unresolved V genes account for less than half of the shortfall, and the remainder is unexplained. D and trimming were read from the DNA, whereas the V and J calls and clone size are those reported in that table. This sample comprises about 980,000 clones, 76% of them detected only once. 1.5% of the sample comes from the top ten.

From its cysteine to its phenylalanine, the CDR3 spans 15 amino acids. Only the CDR3 region is kept as DNA, spanning 45 bases read in frame from base 1. V is reduced by 4 bases and J by 0 bases, leaving a spacing of 7 bases between them. The CDR1 and CDR2 encoded by the germline V gene (reference sequence) are LNHNV and YYDKDF. The data are from a study of shared clonotypes between healthy human individuals (dated by TCRdb to about 2020). For the study in its entirety: A couple of women and three men aged 18 to 49 years were included in the cohort. Per donor, three plates each were used for CD4 naive and CD4 memory, two for CD8 naive, and one for CD8 memory. To estimate repertoire size and how much clonotypes are shared between individuals, the study performed deep sequencing of blood TCR repertoires from five healthy adults. Different laboratories and diverse techniques were used to prepare libraries and sequence TCR repertoires, to increase sequencing depth and limit assay-specific biases. Each donor's leukapheresis produced roughly between roughly 0.9 and 8.9 billion PBMCs.

On the study overall, not on this receptor specifically: Estimated clonotype richness was generally larger for naive than for memory subsets. Higher generation probabilities were observed for clonotypes shared by all four sorted-subset donors than for non-shared clonotypes. The genetic and exposure-history diversity represented was limited by the small number of donors. Based on pairwise subsampling, the degree of clonotype sharing among donors was expected to be affected by sequencing depth. Sharing across a few donors was observed for around 5% of naive CD4, 3.5% of naive CD8, over 2% of memory CD4, and around 0.4% of memory CD8 clonotypes. Sampling was limited to blood, and TCR repertoires in tissue likely differ from TCR repertoires in blood. Incomplete sequencing was indicated by rarefaction of sorted-subset datasets, despite the large sequencing depth.

The V and J genes are TRBV15 and TRBJ2-6, with no confident D gene call. This TCR came from a man between 18 and 35 years old in good health. Sequencing used memory CD4+ T cells sorted from blood. This specimen's cell subset or site label, interpreted: CD45RA-negative fraction. The CDR3 reads CATSISSSGANVLTF. The nucleotide sequence reads as follows: TGTGCCACCAGCATTAGTAGCTCTGGGGCCAACGTCCTGACTTTC.